A selection of T cell receptor beta chains follows, all from one sample in a study of TIL therapy for anti-PD-1-resistant metastatic lung cancer. TCRdb's copy holds only in-frame clones and misses some; the assay was immunoSEQ multiplex PCR. This table holds around 19,000 clones, about four fifths found once. Material: blood, obtained at baseline. The receptor set was obtained from a person between 25 and 79 years old with non-small cell lung cancer. Each CDR3 is given with its conserved first and last residue.

>TRBJ2-7|TRBV19
CASSKDRGREQYF
>TRBJ2-7|TRBV10-3
CAISVVGEQYF
>TRBJ1-5|TRBV30
CAWSVPPQHF
>TRBJ2-3|TRBV5-1
CASSSPGLDTDTQYF
>TRBJ2-5|TRBV7-9
CASSPRETQYF
>TRBJ2-7|TRBV14
CASSSIYEQYF
>TRBJ2-3|TRBV2
CASSAGLAVLTDTQYF
>TRBJ1-1|TRBV6-6
CASSPSGGATEAFF
>TRBJ1-1|TRBV7-9
CASSYVGSQGGTEAFF
>TRBJ1-3|TRBV4-2
CASSHDTSGNTIYF
>TRBJ2-1|TRBV21-1
CASSEMGAIRGQLDYNEQFF
>TRBJ2-2|TRBV2
CASSDRGRSAGELFF
>TRBJ2-2|TRBV6-5
CASRRTGGGTGELFF
>TRBJ2-7|TRBV7-2
CASSLDGREFIEQYF
>TRBJ2-7|TRBV27
CASSLTSSPYEQYF
>TRBJ2-1|TRBV7-2
CASSSNRGPNEQFF
>TRBJ2-7|TRBV21-1
CASSLGAARDGAPYEQYF
>TRBJ1-1|TRBV28
CASSYGTKGAFF
>TRBJ1-5|TRBV10-3
CAISEGQGGNQPQHF
>TRBJ2-7|TRBV5-1
CANGRDHDSYEQYF
>TRBJ2-1|TRBV6-6
CASSYREVPSIDEQFF
>TRBJ2-3|TRBV4-1
CASSQDPAVEGHTDTQYF
>TRBJ1-2|TRBV28
CASSFGGSYGYTF
>TRBJ2-3|TRBV19
CASRSTDTQYF
>TRBJ1-1|TRBV9
CASSFSQGADTEAFF
>TRBJ1-2|TRBV25-1
CASSHLEGYGYTF